This T cell receptor (beta chain) originates from a study of blood T cell repertoires in COVID-19. Looking at the study overall: Sources were T cells, B-cell-depleted T cells, or PBMCs; the material itself was cDNA or gDNA.

Clones were read by immunoSEQ multiplex PCR, and TCRdb kept only the in-frame ones, dropping some. The table records 140,000 to 150,000 clones, approximately 80% of them present only once. Per germline, CDR1 SGDLS and CDR2 YYNGEE. The CDR3 extends over 17 amino acids. The V end lost 0 bases, the J end lost 3 bases, and 15 bases lay between the germline ends. The genes are TRBV9 and TRBJ1-4; TRBD1 is a possible D gene (5 bases). This clonotype was sampled from a woman in her 40s with active or convalescent COVID-19. Sequencing was performed on peripheral blood. DNA for the CDR3: TGTGCCAGCAGCGTAGACCAGGGAAGTATGGCTAATGAAAAACTGTTTTTT. Translating gives CASSVDQGSMANEKLFF. Full variable domain (remainder filled in from reference TRBV9 and TRBJ1-4): DSGVTQTPKHLITATGQRVTLRCSPRSGDLSVYWYQQSLDQGLQFLIQYYNGEERAKGNILERFSAQQFPDLHSELNLSSLELGDSALYFCASSVDQGSMANEKLFFGSGTQLSVL.